This TCR beta chain was found in a study of blood T cells in healthy people across ages. Together with a sample-barcoded 5' primer, a J-beta primer mix was included in a second PCR lasting roughly 6 to 12 cycles. Every sample returned 2.5 million or more CDR3-containing paired-end reads. TCRdb re-analysed the 5' RACE reads in MiXCR, keeping a single row per CDR3 protein. The sample consists of hundreds of thousands of distinct CDR3 sequences, roughly 56% of them appearing once. Donors were systemically healthy Caucasian individuals from Russia aged about 6 to 90 years. From germline, CDR1 is DFQATT and CDR2 SNEGSKA (reference sequence). With 5 bases clipped from V and 5 bases from J, the junction kept 12 bases outside the gene matches. This CDR3 has 14 residues.

Source material: blood. This TCR was recovered from a man aged 40-50 years in good health. The chain joins TRBV20-1 to TRBJ2-7; 7 bases fit TRBD1. The CDR3 sequence is CSAWTGILGDEQYF. DNA of the CDR3: TGCAGTGCTTGGACAGGAATTCTAGGGGACGAGCAGTACTTC.